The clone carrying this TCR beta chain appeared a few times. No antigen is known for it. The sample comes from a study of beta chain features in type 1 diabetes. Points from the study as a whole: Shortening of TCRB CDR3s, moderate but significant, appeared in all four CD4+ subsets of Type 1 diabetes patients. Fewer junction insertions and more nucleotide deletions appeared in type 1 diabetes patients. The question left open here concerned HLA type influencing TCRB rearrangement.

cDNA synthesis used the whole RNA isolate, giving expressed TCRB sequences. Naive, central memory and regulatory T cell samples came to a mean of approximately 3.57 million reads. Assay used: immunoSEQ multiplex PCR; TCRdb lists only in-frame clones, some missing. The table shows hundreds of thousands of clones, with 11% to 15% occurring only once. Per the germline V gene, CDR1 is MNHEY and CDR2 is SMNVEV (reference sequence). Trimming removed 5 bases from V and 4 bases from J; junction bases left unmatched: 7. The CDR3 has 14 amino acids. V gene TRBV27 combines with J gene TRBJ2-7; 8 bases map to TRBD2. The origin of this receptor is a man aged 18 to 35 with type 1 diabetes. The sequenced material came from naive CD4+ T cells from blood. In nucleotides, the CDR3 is TGTGCCAGCAGTCCTCGGGGGGGATGGTACGAGCAGTACTTC. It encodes CASSPRGGWYEQYF.